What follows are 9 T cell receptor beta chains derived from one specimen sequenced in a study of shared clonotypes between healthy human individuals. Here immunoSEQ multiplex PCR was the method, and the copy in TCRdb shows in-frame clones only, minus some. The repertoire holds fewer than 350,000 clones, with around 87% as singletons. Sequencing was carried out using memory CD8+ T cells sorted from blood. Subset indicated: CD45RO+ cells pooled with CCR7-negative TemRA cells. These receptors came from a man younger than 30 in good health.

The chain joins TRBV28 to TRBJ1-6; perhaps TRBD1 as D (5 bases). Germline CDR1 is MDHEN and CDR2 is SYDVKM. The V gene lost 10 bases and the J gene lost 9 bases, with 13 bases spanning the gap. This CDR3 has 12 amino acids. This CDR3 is CATRTQASPLHF. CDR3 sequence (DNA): TGTGCCACCAGGACACAAGCTTCACCCCTCCACTTT.

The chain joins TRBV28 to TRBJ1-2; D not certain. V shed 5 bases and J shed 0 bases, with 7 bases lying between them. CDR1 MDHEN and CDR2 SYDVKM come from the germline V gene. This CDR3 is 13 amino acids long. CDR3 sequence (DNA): TGTGCCAGCAGTCCTCGAGCTAACTATGGCTACACCTTC. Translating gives CASSPRANYGYTF.

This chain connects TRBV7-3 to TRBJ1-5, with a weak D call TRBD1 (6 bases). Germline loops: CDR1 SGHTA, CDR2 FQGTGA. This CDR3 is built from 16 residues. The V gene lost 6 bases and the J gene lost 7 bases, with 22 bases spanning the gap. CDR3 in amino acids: CASSLFRGLAIQPQHF. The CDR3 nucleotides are TGTGCCAGCAGTTTATTCCGGGGGCTCGCGATCCAGCCCCAGCATTTT. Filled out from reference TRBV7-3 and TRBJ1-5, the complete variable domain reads GAGVSQTPSNKVTEKGKYVELRCDPISGHTALYWYRQSLGQGPEFLIYFQGTGAADDSGLPNDRFFAVRPEGSVSTLKIQRTERGDSAVYLCASSLFRGLAIQPQHFGDGTRLSIL.

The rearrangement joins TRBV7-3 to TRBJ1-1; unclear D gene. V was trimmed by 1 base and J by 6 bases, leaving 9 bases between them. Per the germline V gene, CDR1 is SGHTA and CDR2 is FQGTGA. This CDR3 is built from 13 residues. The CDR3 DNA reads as TGTGCCAGCAGCTTAAATGAAGGCGCTGAAGCTTTCTTT. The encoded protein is CASSLNEGAEAFF. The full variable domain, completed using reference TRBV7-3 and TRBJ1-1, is GAGVSQTPSNKVTEKGKYVELRCDPISGHTALYWYRQSLGQGPEFLIYFQGTGAADDSGLPNDRFFAVRPEGSVSTLKIQRTERGDSAVYLCASSLNEGAEAFFGQGTRLTVV.

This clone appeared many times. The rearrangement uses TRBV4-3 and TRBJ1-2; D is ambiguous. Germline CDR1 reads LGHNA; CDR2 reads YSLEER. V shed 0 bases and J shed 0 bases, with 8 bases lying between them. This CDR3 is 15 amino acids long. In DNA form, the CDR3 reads TGCGCCAGCAGCCAAGATAGGCCAGCTAACTATGGCTACACCTTC. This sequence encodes CASSQDRPANYGYTF.

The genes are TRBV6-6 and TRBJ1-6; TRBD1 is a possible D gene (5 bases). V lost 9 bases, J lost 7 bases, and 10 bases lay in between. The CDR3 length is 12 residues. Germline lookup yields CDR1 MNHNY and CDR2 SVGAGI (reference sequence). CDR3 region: CASEWGNSPLHF. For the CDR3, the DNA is TGTGCCAGTGAATGGGGGAATTCACCCCTCCACTTT.

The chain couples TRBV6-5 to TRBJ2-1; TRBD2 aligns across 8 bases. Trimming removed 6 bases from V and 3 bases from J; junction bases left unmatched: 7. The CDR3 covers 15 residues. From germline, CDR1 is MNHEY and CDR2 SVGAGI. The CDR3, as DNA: TGTGCCAGCAGCCCTACCAGCGGGAGCTACAATGAGCAGTTCTTC. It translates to CASSPTSGSYNEQFF.

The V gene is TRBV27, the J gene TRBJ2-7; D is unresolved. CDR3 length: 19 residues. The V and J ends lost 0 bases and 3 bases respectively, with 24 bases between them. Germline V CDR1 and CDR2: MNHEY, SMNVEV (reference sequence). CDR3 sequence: CASSLSIRKPVREDYEQYF. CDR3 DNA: TGTGCCAGCAGTTTATCCATAAGAAAGCCAGTACGAGAGGACTACGAGCAGTACTTC.

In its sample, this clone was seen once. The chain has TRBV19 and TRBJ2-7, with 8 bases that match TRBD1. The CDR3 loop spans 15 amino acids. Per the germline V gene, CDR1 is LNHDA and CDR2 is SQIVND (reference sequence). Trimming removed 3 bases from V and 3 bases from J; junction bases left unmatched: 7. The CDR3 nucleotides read TGTGCCAGTAGTATGGCACAGGGGGGATTCTACGAGCAGTACTTC. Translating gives CASSMAQGGFYEQYF.